This T cell receptor (beta chain) was identified during a study of cytomegalovirus exposure and HLA in healthy donors. Whole-study context: Later analysis reported that the approximately 110 validation repertoires shared the platform of the roughly 700 first-cohort repertoires.

For this clone: Its antigen is not identified.

CDR1 is SGHVS and CDR2 is FQNEAQ in the germline V gene. Trimming removed 1 base from V and 0 bases from J; junction bases left unmatched: 6. The CDR3 is made up of 16 amino acids. Whole-study findings and limits: Cytomegalovirus status was reportedly diagnosed by the classifier with high specificity and sensitivity. The investigators catalogued 164 TCR beta chains as cytomegalovirus-associated.

The donors were members of the validation cohort comprising some 130 subjects, separate from the roughly 690-subject first cohort. Some clones are missing from TCRdb's copy, which holds only in-frame ones; the method was immunoSEQ multiplex PCR. Of some 130,000 clones listed, roughly nine tenths are singletons. The origin of this receptor is a woman in her late teens or twenties in good health and CMV-seronegative. Sequencing input: PBMCs. The chain combines TRBV7-8 with TRBJ2-7; 7 bases fit TRBD2. The CDR3 DNA follows: TGTGCCAGCAGCTTAGGGGGACTACTGAGCTCCTACGAGCAGTACTTC. This translates into CASSLGGLLSSYEQYF.